This TCR beta chain emerged from a study of shared clonotypes between healthy human individuals. About the research overall: Used for every donor were three CD4 naive, three CD4 memory, two CD8 naive and one CD8 memory plate.

Study results and caveats: Measured sharing among donors was expected to vary with sequencing depth. The naive CD4 repertoires of a few donors were compared, and roughly 5% of clonotypes were shared.

In regard to this clone: Antigen unknown.

The assay used deep level. Some clones are missing from TCRdb's copy, which holds only in-frame ones; the method was immunoSEQ multiplex PCR. In the table there are around 1,100,000 clones, approximately 80% of which are singletons. The CDR3 is made up of 15 amino acids. V was clipped by 6 bases and J by 1 base, with 13 bases between them. The germline V gene has CDR1 SEHNR and CDR2 FQNEAQ (reference sequence). The rearrangement uses TRBV7-9 and TRBJ1-3; TRBD1 is a possible D gene (5 bases). The TCR originated in a man aged 18 to 35 in good health. Some clones in this sample may be carry-over from other donors' samples. Source material: memory CD4+ T cells from PBMCs. Noted subset: CD45RA-negative fraction. CDR3 residues: CASRPGTYSGNTIYF. The CDR3 DNA follows: TGTGCCAGCAGGCCCGGGACGTATTCTGGAAACACCATATATTTT.